This entry features one TCR beta chain sequence. These data are taken from a study of Graves' ophthalmopathy and Graves' hyperthyroidism. The study amplified TCR beta CDR3 regions using RNA transcripts. HTBI-primed first-round RT-PCR preceded second-round multiplex PCR. TCRdb re-derived calls from the multiplex PCR reads in MiXCR, one entry per CDR3 protein. Of 150,000 to 200,000 distinct CDR3 sequences listed, roughly two fifths are singletons. The source material was peripheral blood. This clonotype originated in a man aged 30 to 39 with Graves' ophthalmopathy.

This chain's CDR3 is CASTRTGAGGAETQYF. The DNA for the CDR3 is TGTGCCAGCACTAGAACAGGGGCTGGAGGGGCAGAGACCCAGTACTTC. The genes are TRBV28 and TRBJ2-5; maybe TRBD1 (7 bases). The CDR3 has 16 amino acids. Trimming took off 7 bases at V and 4 bases at J, with 22 bases between the two ends. Germline V gives CDR1 MDHEN, CDR2 SYDVKM.